These 3 T cell receptor beta chains share one sample of origin, sequenced in a study of shared clonotypes between healthy human individuals. Libraries were prepared by immunoSEQ multiplex PCR; TCRdb keeps only in-frame clonotypes and omits some of them. The sample has hundreds of thousands of clones, 97% seen once. What was sequenced was naive CD4+ T cells sorted from blood. Subset reported: CD45RA+ positively selected. These receptors were collected from a woman between 25 and 40 years old in good health.

The rearrangement joins TRBV2 to TRBJ2-5; no clear D gene. The CDR3 runs to 15 residues. Germline values: CDR1 SNHLY, CDR2 FYNNEI. V dropped 4 bases and J dropped 2 bases, with 14 bases sitting between them. The CDR3 protein is CASSGDNLLQETQYF. The DNA for the CDR3 is TGTGCCAGCAGTGGAGACAATTTACTTCAAGAGACCCAGTACTTC.

This chain connects TRBV5-1 to TRBJ2-7; 13 bases align to TRBD2. Germline V CDR1 and CDR2: SGHRS, YFSETQ. The junction had 6 bases not matched to a gene; V was cut back by 4 bases and J by 5 bases. This CDR3 region has 15 residues. The DNA for the CDR3 is TGCGCCAGCAGCGTGGGACTAGCGGGAATCGACGAGCAGTACTTC. This encodes CASSVGLAGIDEQYF. Drawing the rest from reference TRBV5-1 and TRBJ2-7, the complete variable domain is KAGVTQTPRYLIKTRGQQVTLSCSPISGHRSVSWYQQTPGQGLQFLFEYFSETQRNKGNFPGRFSGRQFSNSRSEMNVSTLELGDSALYLCASSVGLAGIDEQYFGPGTRLTVT.

The chain carries TRBV5-1 and TRBJ2-5, with 9 bases identical to TRBD2. CDR1 and CDR2 (germline): SGHRS, YFSETQ. CDR3 length: 15 residues. The V and J ends lost 3 bases and 0 bases, in that order; junction bases with no gene match: 3. CDR3 coding DNA: TGCGCCAGCAGCTCCGGGACTAGCCACCAAGAGACCCAGTACTTC. Amino acid sequence: CASSSGTSHQETQYF. Looking up the rest from reference TRBV5-1 and TRBJ2-5 gives the full variable domain: KAGVTQTPRYLIKTRGQQVTLSCSPISGHRSVSWYQQTPGQGLQFLFEYFSETQRNKGNFPGRFSGRQFSNSRSEMNVSTLELGDSALYLCASSSGTSHQETQYFGPGTRLLVL.